This is a list of T cell receptor beta chains from one sample in a study of cytomegalovirus exposure and HLA in healthy donors. TCRdb's table, derived via immunoSEQ multiplex PCR, lists solely in-frame clones and lacks some. In the table there are 200,000 to 250,000 clones, about 90% of which are singletons. Sequenced sample: PBMCs. These receptors were taken from a man aged 18 to 29 in good health and CMV-seropositive. Each CDR3 is given with its conserved first and last residue. Fields, in order: V gene, clone size, J gene, D gene, CDR3 protein, CDR3 DNA. D genes are given only for firm matches. Expanded clones are given a class, and other clones once, few, many or no size at all.

V gene: TRBV28; clone size: .; J gene: TRBJ1-1; D gene: .; CDR3 protein: CASSLRMNTEAFF; CDR3 DNA: TGTGCCAGCAGTTTGCGCATGAACACTGAAGCTTTCTTT
V gene: TRBV27; clone size: .; J gene: TRBJ2-7; D gene: .; CDR3 protein: CASSLKPRAVGPYEQYF; CDR3 DNA: TGTGCCAGCAGTTTAAAGCCACGGGCTGTCGGCCCCTACGAGCAGTACTTC
V gene: TRBV2; clone size: .; J gene: TRBJ2-7; D gene: TRBD2; CDR3 protein: CASRGLAGPYEQYF; CDR3 DNA: TGTGCCAGCAGGGGACTAGCGGGGCCCTACGAGCAGTACTTC
V gene: TRBV6-1; clone size: .; J gene: TRBJ1-2; D gene: .; CDR3 protein: CASSHLLTDNYGYTF; CDR3 DNA: TGTGCCAGCAGCCACTTGCTGACAGATAACTATGGCTACACCTTC
V gene: TRBV9; clone size: .; J gene: TRBJ2-1; D gene: TRBD1; CDR3 protein: CASSVGRGYNEQFF; CDR3 DNA: TGTGCCAGCAGCGTAGGCAGGGGGTACAATGAGCAGTTCTTC
V gene: TRBV28; clone size: .; J gene: TRBJ2-7; D gene: .; CDR3 protein: CASSLDRWSYEQYF; CDR3 DNA: TGTGCCAGCAGTTTAGACCGCTGGTCCTACGAGCAGTACTTC
V gene: TRBV5-1; clone size: once; J gene: TRBJ2-7; D gene: .; CDR3 protein: CASSSTGFNEQYF; CDR3 DNA: TGCGCCAGCTCGAGTACAGGGTTCAACGAGCAGTACTTC
V gene: TRBV18; clone size: .; J gene: TRBJ1-2; D gene: TRBD1; CDR3 protein: CASSPRDRDGYTF; CDR3 DNA: TGTGCCAGCTCACCACGCGACAGGGATGGCTACACCTTC
V gene: TRBV2; clone size: .; J gene: TRBJ1-1; D gene: .; CDR3 protein: CASSVEGLNTEAFF; CDR3 DNA: TGTGCCAGCAGTGTTGAAGGACTGAACACTGAAGCTTTCTTT
V gene: TRBV30; clone size: .; J gene: TRBJ1-1; D gene: .; CDR3 protein: CAWTTTESTEAFF; CDR3 DNA: TGTGCCTGGACTACGACAGAGAGCACTGAAGCTTTCTTT
V gene: TRBV5-1; clone size: .; J gene: TRBJ2-7; D gene: .; CDR3 protein: CASTETLQGYEQYF; CDR3 DNA: TGCGCCAGCACAGAGACCCTTCAAGGTTACGAGCAGTACTTC
V gene: TRBV29-1; clone size: .; J gene: TRBJ1-2; D gene: TRBD1; CDR3 protein: CSVERAGGAMIYGYTF; CDR3 DNA: TGCAGCGTTGAAAGGGCAGGGGGCGCAATGATCTATGGCTACACCTTC
V gene: TRBV28; clone size: .; J gene: TRBJ2-7; D gene: TRBD2; CDR3 protein: CASSLGPGLAGLYEQYF; CDR3 DNA: TGTGCCAGCAGTTTAGGCCCCGGGCTAGCGGGACTATACGAGCAGTACTTC
V gene: TRBV5-1; clone size: once; J gene: TRBJ2-3; D gene: .; CDR3 protein: CASRFNPTDTQYF; CDR3 DNA: TGCGCCAGCAGGTTTAACCCCACAGATACGCAGTATTTT
V gene: TRBV9; clone size: .; J gene: TRBJ2-2; D gene: .; CDR3 protein: CASSVSGGANTGELFF; CDR3 DNA: TGTGCCAGCAGCGTTTCTGGCGGAGCGAACACCGGGGAGCTGTTTTTT
V gene: TRBV5-6; clone size: .; J gene: TRBJ2-5; D gene: TRBD2; CDR3 protein: CASSLSLAGGLETQYF; CDR3 DNA: TGTGCCAGCAGCTTGAGCCTAGCGGGAGGGTTGGAGACCCAGTACTTC
V gene: TRBV6-1; clone size: .; J gene: TRBJ1-4; D gene: .; CDR3 protein: CASTITGDNEKLFF; CDR3 DNA: TGTGCCAGCACGATTACCGGGGATAATGAAAAACTGTTTTTT
V gene: TRBV6-5; clone size: .; J gene: TRBJ2-7; D gene: .; CDR3 protein: CASSYSGAEYEQYF; CDR3 DNA: TGTGCCAGCAGTTACTCGGGGGCGGAGTACGAGCAGTACTTC
V gene: TRBV5-4; clone size: .; J gene: TRBJ1-2; D gene: TRBD1; CDR3 protein: CASSLRIRGRLDGYTF; CDR3 DNA: TGTGCCAGCAGCTTGCGGATCAGGGGGCGCCTCGATGGCTACACCTTC
V gene: TRBV27; clone size: .; J gene: TRBJ2-7; D gene: TRBD2; CDR3 protein: CASSFGGTAYEQYF; CDR3 DNA: TGTGCCAGCAGTTTCGGGGGGACGGCCTACGAGCAGTACTTC
V gene: TRBV10-1; clone size: .; J gene: TRBJ2-7; D gene: .; CDR3 protein: CASSGKTGGLYRYEQYF; CDR3 DNA: TGCGCCAGCAGTGGTAAGACAGGAGGACTCTACCGCTACGAGCAGTACTTC
V gene: TRBV11-2; clone size: .; J gene: TRBJ2-7; D gene: .; CDR3 protein: CASSLDRGEQYF; CDR3 DNA: TGTGCCAGCAGCTTAGACAGGGGCGAGCAGTACTTC
V gene: TRBV28; clone size: .; J gene: TRBJ2-7; D gene: TRBD1; CDR3 protein: CASSSRTGLGYEQYF; CDR3 DNA: TGTGCCAGCAGTTCACGGACAGGGCTTGGCTACGAGCAGTACTTC